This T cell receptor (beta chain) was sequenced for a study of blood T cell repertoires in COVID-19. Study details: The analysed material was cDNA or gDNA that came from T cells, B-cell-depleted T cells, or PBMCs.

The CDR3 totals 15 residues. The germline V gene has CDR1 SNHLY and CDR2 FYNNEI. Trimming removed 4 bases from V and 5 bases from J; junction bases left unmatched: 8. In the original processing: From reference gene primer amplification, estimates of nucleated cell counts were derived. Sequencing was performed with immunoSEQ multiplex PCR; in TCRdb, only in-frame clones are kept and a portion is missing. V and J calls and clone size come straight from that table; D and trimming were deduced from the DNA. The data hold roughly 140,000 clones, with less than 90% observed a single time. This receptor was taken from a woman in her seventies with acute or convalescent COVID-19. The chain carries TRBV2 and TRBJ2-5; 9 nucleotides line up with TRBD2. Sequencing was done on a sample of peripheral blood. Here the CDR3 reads CASSAGGGASETQYF. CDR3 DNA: TGTGCCAGCAGTGCGGGCGGGGGGGCCTCGGAGACCCAGTACTTC. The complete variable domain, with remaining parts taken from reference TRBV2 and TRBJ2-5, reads EPEVTQTPSHQVTQMGQEVILRCVPISNHLYFYWYRQILGQKVEFLVSFYNNEISEKSEIFDDQFSVERPDGSNFTLKIRSTKLEDSAMYFCASSAGGGASETQYFGPGTRLLVL.